One and the same sample provided the 17 T cell receptor beta chains below, sequenced in a study of shared clonotypes between healthy human individuals. It was CD45RO-negative cells, positively selected for CCR7, that made up naive CD8 cells, with terminally differentiated effector memory CD45RA+ cells excluded. Sequencing used immunoSEQ multiplex PCR; TCRdb keeps in-frame clones, though not all of them. This table has approximately 2,200,000 clones, 93% appearing once. The material sequenced was naive CD8+ T cells from PBMCs. These receptors came from a man aged 18-30 years in good health. Some clones in this sample may be carry-over from other donors' samples.

The gene calls are TRBV10-3 and TRBJ2-3, with 15 bases aligning to TRBD2. Per germline, CDR1 ENHRY and CDR2 SYGVKD. After removal of 10 bases from V and 4 bases from J, the junction contained 3 bases not matched to a gene. The CDR3 totals 14 residues. This CDR3 reads CATRTSGGADTQYF. CDR3 in DNA: TGTGCCACCAGGACTAGCGGGGGGGCAGATACGCAGTATTTT.

The rearrangement joins TRBV9 to TRBJ2-7; no reliable D call. The CDR3 runs to 15 residues. Trimming left V 0 bases short and J 2 bases short, with 12 bases between. The germline CDR1 and CDR2 sequences are SGDLS and YYNGEE. The CDR3 bases are TGTGCCAGCAGCGTAGCGGGTCAACCCACCTACGAGCAGTACTTC. Its protein is CASSVAGQPTYEQYF.

Notes on this clone: Additional DNA sequences in this sample encode the identical CDR3. The V call is TRBV27, the J call TRBJ2-7; perhaps TRBD2 as D (5 bases). Germline loops: CDR1 MNHEY, CDR2 SMNVEV (reference sequence). The CDR3 totals 13 residues. Trimming took 3 bases from V and 1 from J, leaving 7 bases between them. Written as DNA, the CDR3 is TGTGCCAGCAGTTTGGCGGGTTCCTACGAGCAGTACTTC. Protein sequence: CASSLAGSYEQYF.

This clone was detected a few times. The chain combines TRBV7-2 with TRBJ1-1, with 12 bases that match TRBD1. V lost 3 bases, J lost 5 bases, and 10 bases stayed unmatched. CDR3 length: 17 amino acids. CDR1 SGHTA and CDR2 FQGNSA come from the germline V gene. The DNA of the CDR3 is TGTGCCAGCAGCTTGACCGGGACAGGGGGCGCGGGAACTGAAGCTTTCTTT. This codes for CASSLTGTGGAGTEAFF.

The J gene is TRBJ1-2, the V gene TRBV19; 8 nucleotides agree with TRBD1. The J segment lost 5 bases and the V segment lost 7 bases, leaving 6 bases of the junction unmatched. The V gene's germline CDR1 is LNHDA and CDR2 SQIVND (reference sequence). The CDR3 loop spans 13 amino acids. The DNA of the CDR3 is TGTGCCAGTAAGGACAGGGAGGGGTATGGCTACACCTTC. Protein: CASKDREGYGYTF. The entire variable domain, with the rest obtained from reference TRBV19 and TRBJ1-2, is as follows: DGGITQSPKYLFRKEGQNVTLSCEQNLNHDAMYWYRQDPGQGLRLIYYSQIVNDFQKGDIAEGYSVSREKKESFPLTVTSAQKNPTAFYLCASKDREGYGYTFGSGTRLTVV.

This chain connects TRBV28 to TRBJ1-5; D unresolved. The CDR3 runs to 16 residues. The V gene's germline CDR1 is MDHEN and CDR2 SYDVKM. Trimming pared 3 bases from V and 4 bases from J, leaving 16 bases between. The CDR3 spells CASSFDRRGLNQPQHF. Written as DNA, the CDR3 is TGTGCCAGCAGTTTCGATCGTCGGGGTCTAAATCAGCCCCAGCATTTT.

This clone was seen only once. The CDR3 loop reads CASSASRGTNEKLFF. CDR3 DNA sequence: TGTGCCAGCAGCGCCTCGAGGGGAACTAATGAAAAACTGTTTTTT. This chain uses TRBV9 with TRBJ1-4; perhaps TRBD1 as D (5 bases). Between the trimmed V and J ends, which lost 3 bases and 1 base, there was a span of 10 bases. CDR1 is SGDLS, CDR2 YYNGEE, per germline. The length of the CDR3 is 15 residues. The variable domain in full, with the rest retrieved from reference TRBV9 and TRBJ1-4, is DSGVTQTPKHLITATGQRVTLRCSPRSGDLSVYWYQQSLDQGLQFLIQYYNGEERAKGNILERFSAQQFPDLHSELNLSSLELGDSALYFCASSASRGTNEKLFFGSGTQLSVL.

This rearrangement joins TRBV30 to TRBJ2-2; no firm D call. The V gene's germline CDR1 is GTSNPN and CDR2 SVGIG (reference sequence). The CDR3 is 14 residues long. V was trimmed by 2 bases and J by 5 bases, leaving 12 bases between them. The CDR3 DNA is TGTGCCTGGAGTACCAGACCGGATACCGGGGAGCTGTTTTTT. This sequence encodes CAWSTRPDTGELFF. Full variable domain (outside the CDR3, taken from reference TRBV30 and TRBJ2-2): SQTIHQWPATLVQPVGSPLSLECTVEGTSNPNLYWYRQAAGRGLQLLFYSVGIGQISSEVPQNLSASRPQDRQFILSSKKLLLSDSGFYLCAWSTRPDTGELFFGEGSRLTVL.

The rearrangement links TRBV2 to TRBJ2-7; D may be TRBD2 (5 bases). CDR3 size: 15 residues. The V gene lost 7 bases and the J gene lost 0 bases, with 16 bases spanning the gap. CDR1 and CDR2 from the germline V gene are SNHLY and FYNNEI. DNA for the CDR3: TGTGCCAGCAACTATCCTAGCTCACTCTCCTACGAGCAGTACTTC. Translating gives CASNYPSSLSYEQYF.

This chain uses TRBV20-1 with TRBJ2-3; D is undetermined. Germline V gene data show CDR1 as DFQATT and CDR2 as SNEGSKA (reference sequence). The CDR3 spans 10 residues. V was pared by 5 bases and J by 6 bases, with 6 bases between. CDR3 DNA: TGCAGTGCTTTAGAGGATACGCAGTATTTT. This translates into CSALEDTQYF.

This chain links TRBV6-1 with TRBJ2-7, with 7 nucleotides matching TRBD1. V shed 6 bases and J 3 bases; nucleotides not matched to a gene: 8. This CDR3 has 14 residues. Germline-derived CDR1 and CDR2 are MNHNS and SASEGT. The CDR3 protein is CASRITRDSYEQYF. DNA for the CDR3: TGTGCCAGCAGAATAACCCGGGACAGCTACGAGCAGTACTTC.

The genes are TRBV28 and TRBJ1-5, with D hard to call. With 6 bases removed from V and 7 bases from J, the gap between germline ends came to 16 bases. The CDR3 has 14 amino acids. The germline V gene has CDR1 MDHEN and CDR2 SYDVKM. The CDR3 nucleotides read TGTGCCAGCAGGAAAAACGACAAAGACCAGCCCCAGCATTTT. Translating gives CASRKNDKDQPQHF.

This rearrangement joins TRBV19 to TRBJ1-5, with TRBD1 as a possible D gene (5 bases). Trimming took off 7 bases at V and 5 bases at J, with 18 bases between the two ends. CDR3 length: 15 amino acids. The germline gives CDR1 LNHDA, CDR2 SQIVND (reference sequence). DNA for the CDR3: TGTGCCAGTATGAATCGGCAGGGCGGCTATCAGCCCCAGCATTTT. It codes for CASMNRQGGYQPQHF.

The chain employs TRBV5-8 and TRBJ1-1; 8 nucleotides match TRBD1. The V segment lost 3 bases and the J segment 0 bases; nucleotides outside the gene matches: 4. Looked up from germline, CDR1 is SGHTS and CDR2 is YDEGEE. This CDR3 has 15 residues. The CDR3 coding sequence is TGTGCCAGCAGCTGGGGGGGACAGGTGAACACTGAAGCTTTCTTT. It yields the protein CASSWGGQVNTEAFF.

The gene calls are TRBV7-2 and TRBJ1-3; TRBD1 might be the D (6 bases). Trimming cost V 5 bases and J 2 bases, with 19 bases left between them. CDR3 size: 17 residues. Germline CDR1 SGHTA, CDR2 FQGNSA. This chain's CDR3 is CASSPKGVQGTGNTIYF. In DNA form, the CDR3 reads TGTGCCAGCAGCCCAAAGGGGGTACAGGGAACTGGAAACACCATATATTTT.

This chain links TRBV2 with TRBJ2-1; D gene unclear. The V and J ends lost 2 bases and 3 bases respectively, with 5 bases between them. The CDR3 totals 13 residues. The germline CDR1 and CDR2 sequences are SNHLY and FYNNEI. The CDR3 spells CASSERGYNEQFF. CDR3 sequence (DNA): TGTGCCAGCAGTGAAAGAGGCTACAATGAGCAGTTCTTC. Combining the CDR3 with reference TRBV2 and TRBJ2-1 gives the whole variable domain EPEVTQTPSHQVTQMGQEVILRCVPISNHLYFYWYRQILGQKVEFLVSFYNNEISEKSEIFDDQFSVERPDGSNFTLKIRSTKLEDSAMYFCASSERGYNEQFFGPGTRLTVL.

The chain couples TRBV28 to TRBJ2-1; D remains ambiguous. The CDR3 spans 13 residues. Germline V CDR1 and CDR2: MDHEN, SYDVKM. V gave up 2 bases and J gave up 10 bases, with 12 bases separating them. The DNA of the CDR3 is TGTGCCAGCAGTTTAATAAAGCGAGTCGAGCAGTTCTTC. It is translated as CASSLIKRVEQFF.